Below are 9 T cell receptor beta chains sequenced from a single sample in a study of T cell repertoires in ileal Crohn's disease. Described time point: proximal margin of the surgical specimen (macroscopically non-inflamed). Libraries were prepared by immunoSEQ multiplex PCR; TCRdb keeps only in-frame clonotypes and omits some of them. Of fewer than 7,500 clones listed, 78% were seen once; the top ten hold 25% to 35%. Sequencing was carried out using ileal tissue. Receptor source: an adult with Crohn's disease.

This clone was seen just once. The chain carries TRBV5-6 and TRBJ1-3; no firm D call. There are 12 residues in the CDR3. Trimming shortened V by 0 bases and J by 9 bases, and 7 bases separated the two germline ends. CDR1 is SGHDT and CDR2 is YYEEEE in the germline V gene. CDR3 nucleotide sequence: TGTGCCAGCAGCTTGGCCGAAACCACCATATATTTT. The encoded protein is CASSLAETTIYF.

The genes are TRBV11-1 and TRBJ1-1; no firm D call. The germline V gene has CDR1 SGHAT and CDR2 FQDESV (reference sequence). Deletions cut 2 bases from V and 5 bases from J, with 18 bases between. The CDR3 covers 16 residues. CDR3 sequence (DNA): TGTGCCAGCAGCTTAAGTTGGCCGGACGAGAGGACTGAAGCTTTCTTT. Protein product: CASSLSWPDERTEAFF.

In its sample, this clone was seen once. The chain is built from TRBV5-1 and TRBJ2-2; TRBD1 is a possible D gene (6 bases). The CDR3 contains 15 residues. The germline V and J ends were trimmed by 0 bases and 5 bases, with 11 bases remaining between them. Germline V gene sequence: CDR1 SGHRS, CDR2 YFSETQ. CDR3 residues: CASSLVGGQTGELFF. CDR3 DNA: TGCGCCAGCAGCTTGGTTGGGGGCCAGACCGGGGAGCTGTTTTTT.

Only a few counts were recorded for this clone. This chain uses TRBV7-9 with TRBJ1-2; D perhaps matches TRBD1 (6 bases). V was clipped by 1 base and J by 2 bases, with 14 bases between them. Germline values: CDR1 SEHNR, CDR2 FQNEAQ (reference sequence). CDR3 size: 16 residues. The CDR3 is CASSLDPYRENYGYTF. The CDR3 DNA reads as TGTGCCAGCAGCTTAGATCCCTACAGGGAAAACTATGGCTACACCTTC.

This clone was found once. V gene TRBV2 combines with J gene TRBJ2-5; TRBD2 aligns across 8 bases. V was pared by 4 bases and J by 1 base, with 5 bases of the junction left unmatched. The CDR3 consists of 15 residues. Germline lookup yields CDR1 SNHLY and CDR2 FYNNEI. As DNA, the CDR3 is TGTGCCAGCAGTGGGGCGGGGGGTCTCCAAGAGACCCAGTACTTC. As protein: CASSGAGGLQETQYF.

The gene calls are TRBV28 and TRBJ1-2; 7 bases fit TRBD1. The J segment lost 3 bases and the V segment lost 5 bases, leaving 9 bases of the junction unmatched. The CDR3 contains 15 residues. Looked up from germline, CDR1 is MDHEN and CDR2 is SYDVKM. CDR3 sequence reads: CASSTTGQNYYGYTF. The DNA of the CDR3 is TGTGCCAGCAGTACCACGGGACAGAACTACTATGGCTACACCTTC.

This clone was seen a few times. The chain links TRBV28 to TRBJ2-4; D gene uncertain. Looked up from germline, CDR1 is MDHEN and CDR2 is SYDVKM. The CDR3 loop spans 15 amino acids. V was cut by 5 bases and J by 0 bases, with 11 bases left in between. This CDR3 is CASSRIDLAKNIQYF. Written as DNA, the CDR3 is TGTGCCAGCAGTAGAATCGACCTAGCCAAAAACATTCAGTACTTC.

This clone is termed medium-sized (0.01 to 0.1%). The chain combines TRBV20-1 with TRBJ2-3; the D is unclear. The V gene's germline CDR1 is DFQATT and CDR2 SNEGSKA (reference sequence). CDR3 length: 11 amino acids. V was pared by 2 bases and J by 6 bases, with 6 bases between. The CDR3, as DNA: TGCAGTGCTAGATTGTTGGATACGCAGTATTTT. Translating gives CSARLLDTQYF.

This clone has more than one count but fewer than ten. The rearrangement joins TRBV6-1 to TRBJ2-1; D might be TRBD1 or TRBD2, each matching 7 bases. Germline CDR1 MNHNS, CDR2 SASEGT. The V end was cut by 2 bases, the J end by 3 bases, with 11 bases between. The CDR3 totals 15 residues. CDR3 sequence (DNA): TGTGCCAGCAGTGAACAGGGGGGGGGCTACAATGAGCAGTTCTTC. Protein sequence: CASSEQGGGYNEQFF.